Each of the 21 T cell receptor beta chains below was sequenced from the same sample in a study of control samples from healthy donors and cancer patients. The protocol was immunoSEQ multiplex PCR, while the TCRdb copy is restricted to in-frame clones and leaves out a portion. The sample has around 200,000 clones; about 93% are singletons. What was sequenced was blood. Source of these receptors: a man younger than 35 in good health.

This clone was detected once. The chain has TRBV5-1 and TRBJ1-2; 9 nucleotides line up with TRBD1. Trimming at V came to 7 bases and at J to 0 bases, leaving 7 bases not matched to a gene. Per the germline V gene, CDR1 is SGHRS and CDR2 is YFSETQ. The CDR3 has 15 amino acids. CDR3 DNA: TGCGCCAGCGGGACAACAGGGGGCACTAACTATGGCTACACCTTC. As protein: CASGTTGGTNYGYTF.

The chain uses TRBV27 and TRBJ1-5; no clear D. CDR3 size: 16 residues. The V end was cut by 5 bases, the J end by 3 bases, with 17 bases between. The germline CDR1 and CDR2 sequences are MNHEY and SMNVEV (reference sequence). CDR3 DNA sequence: TGTGCCAGCAGTCCGACCGCGGCAGGACTCAATCAGCCCCAGCATTTT. Its protein product is CASSPTAAGLNQPQHF.

This chain uses TRBV5-4 with TRBJ2-7; the D gene is possibly TRBD1 (6 bases). The CDR3 is 13 residues long. With 5 bases removed from V and 1 base from J, the gap between germline ends came to 10 bases. CDR1 and CDR2 (germline): SGHNT, YYREEE (reference sequence). The CDR3 spells CASSFDRSYEQYF. CDR3 nucleotide sequence: TGTGCCAGCAGTTTCGACAGGTCCTACGAGCAGTACTTC.

The rearrangement joins TRBV7-3 to TRBJ2-3, with a tentative D call TRBD2 (7 bases). V gave up 3 bases and J gave up 4 bases, with 20 bases separating them. CDR1 is SGHTA and CDR2 is FQGTGA in the germline V gene. There are 17 residues in the CDR3. The CDR3 loop is CASSFTETGGGPDTQYF. The CDR3 DNA sequence: TGTGCCAGCAGCTTTACGGAGACGGGGGGCGGTCCAGATACGCAGTATTTT.

To note about this clone: At one end, the junction sequence differs from germline, possibly due to a read error. The gene calls are TRBV7-6 and TRBJ2-5; D ambiguous. Per the germline V gene, CDR1 is SGHVS and CDR2 is FNYEAQ. CDR3 length: 13 residues. The CDR3 reads CAGSPFPQETQYF. The CDR3 nucleotides are TGTGCCGGCAGCCCTTTCCCGCAAGAGACCCAGTACTTC.

The chain joins TRBV10-1 to TRBJ2-1, with 8 bases aligning to TRBD2. Trimming took 4 bases from V and 6 from J; bases not matched to a gene: 14. Germline values: CDR1 WNHNN, CDR2 SYGVQD (reference sequence). This CDR3 has 17 residues. This chain's CDR3 is CASSAAPGGAPGNEQFF. CDR3 nucleotide sequence: TGCGCCAGCAGTGCAGCTCCCGGGGGGGCCCCTGGCAATGAGCAGTTCTTC.

The chain is built from TRBV3-1 (or the pseudogene TRBV3-2) and TRBJ1-2; no firm D call. Trimming cost V 2 bases and J 7 bases, with 8 bases left between them. The CDR3 runs 12 residues. The germline gives CDR1 LGHDT, CDR2 YNNKEL (reference sequence). The CDR3 is CASSQKGTGYTF. CDR3 nucleotide sequence: TGTGCCAGCAGCCAAAAGGGAACTGGCTACACCTTC.

The gene calls are TRBV6-1 and TRBJ1-6, with D perhaps TRBD1 (6 bases). The CDR3 is 17 amino acids. The germline V gene encodes CDR1 MNHNS and CDR2 SASEGT. With 4 bases removed from V and 1 base from J, the gap between germline ends came to 14 bases. The CDR3 reads CASSAGGPWSYNSPLHF. Written as DNA, the CDR3 is TGTGCCAGCAGTGCGGGGGGCCCATGGTCCTATAATTCACCCCTCCACTTT.

J is TRBJ1-3 and V is TRBV28; TRBD1 agrees at 7 bases. The germline V gene has CDR1 MDHEN and CDR2 SYDVKM. There are 16 residues in the CDR3. Trimming cost V 7 bases and J 2 bases; bases outside gene matches: 11. This CDR3 is CASTQGGGGTGNTIYF. CDR3 nucleotides: TGTGCCAGCACCCAGGGGGGAGGTGGTACTGGAAACACCATATATTTT.

In nucleotides, the CDR3 is TGTGCCGCAAGGCCGGAGAGCAATCAGCCCCAGCATTTT. Translated, it gives CAARPESNQPQHF. The rearrangement links TRBV10-3 to TRBJ1-5; no clear D gene. CDR1 ENHRY and CDR2 SYGVKD come from the germline V gene. Trimming stripped 11 bases from V and 1 base from J, with 12 bases between. The CDR3 consists of 13 residues.

The chain combines TRBV9 with TRBJ2-7, with D tentatively TRBD1 (6 bases). Germline V lookup: CDR1 SGDLS, CDR2 YYNGEE. V was shortened by 0 bases and J by 2 bases, with 15 bases between the two germline ends. The CDR3 is 16 residues long. The CDR3 bases are TGTGCCAGCAGCGTAGTCCTACAGGGCCCGACCTACGAGCAGTACTTC. Its protein product is CASSVVLQGPTYEQYF.

The rearrangement uses TRBV23-1 and TRBJ2-7; 10 bases are shared with TRBD1. TRBV23-1 is an ORF, with its function uncertain. After removal of 0 bases from V and 5 bases from J, the junction contained 10 bases not matched to a gene. The CDR3 runs to 17 residues. The CDR3 loop reads CASSQSTWGQGSDEQYF. The DNA of the CDR3 is TGCGCCAGCAGTCAATCGACCTGGGGACAGGGGTCCGACGAGCAGTACTTC.

The chain couples TRBV10-3 to TRBJ2-1, with 8 bases that match TRBD1. The CDR3 runs 15 residues. Germline CDR1 and CDR2: ENHRY and SYGVKD. Unmatched junction bases numbered 12, after V lost 7 bases and J lost 7 bases. CDR3 nucleotides: TGTGCCATCACCACGGACAGGGTGGGGATAAATGAGCAGTTCTTC. It codes for CAITTDRVGINEQFF.

The CDR3 spells CASSPGGRGLNTEAFF. In DNA form, the CDR3 reads TGTGCCAGCTCACCGGGGGGGCGAGGATTGAACACTGAAGCTTTCTTT. The chain has TRBV18 and TRBJ1-1; possibly TRBD1 for D (6 bases). CDR3 size: 16 residues. V gave up 3 bases and J gave up 0 bases, with 14 bases separating them. Germline loops: CDR1 KGHSH, CDR2 LQKENI.

The chain couples TRBV6-5 to TRBJ2-3; 8 nucleotides match TRBD1. CDR1 and CDR2 from the germline V gene are MNHEY and SVGAGI. Trimming took 6 bases from V and 1 from J; bases not matched to a gene: 6. The CDR3 is made up of 15 amino acids. The CDR3: CASRQGVWGTDTQYF. In DNA form, the CDR3 reads TGTGCCAGCAGACAGGGGGTTTGGGGCACAGATACGCAGTATTTT.

The CDR3: CATTTGLNLNTIYF. As DNA, the CDR3 is TGTGCCACCACCACCGGTTTGAATTTGAACACCATATATTTT. The chain couples TRBV18 to TRBJ1-3; D not certain. Germline CDR1 is KGHSH and CDR2 is LQKENI. The V end was cut by 10 bases, the J end by 7 bases, with 20 bases between. The CDR3 sequence is 14 residues long.

The chain has TRBV12-3 or TRBV12-4 and TRBJ1-2; a possible D gene is TRBD1 (6 bases). V was clipped by 2 bases and J by 4 bases, with 8 bases between them. This CDR3 region has 13 residues. CDR3 nucleotides: TGTGCCAGCAGTTTAAGGACAGTCTATGGCTACACCTTC. Translating gives CASSLRTVYGYTF.

This chain connects TRBV28 to TRBJ1-5; D is uncertain. The CDR3 covers 13 residues. Trimming removed 4 bases from V and 7 bases from J, with 11 bases in between. Germline CDR1 MDHEN, CDR2 SYDVKM. The CDR3 here is CASSSGGLQPQHF. CDR3 in DNA: TGTGCCAGCAGTTCGGGAGGTTTACAGCCCCAGCATTTT.

J is TRBJ2-2 and V is TRBV5-1, with unresolved D. Between the trimmed V and J ends, which lost 8 bases and 2 bases, there was a span of 19 bases. CDR1 SGHRS and CDR2 YFSETQ come from the germline V gene. The CDR3 sequence is 16 residues long. The CDR3 reads CASSQDASLNTGELFF. The CDR3, as DNA: TGCGCCAGTTCTCAGGACGCTTCTCTTAACACCGGGGAGCTGTTTTTT.

The CDR3 DNA sequence: TGTGCCAGCAGCCCCTCGGGGGGGTCAGTCTCCTACGAGCAGTACTTC. This codes for CASSPSGGSVSYEQYF. V usage is TRBV7-6 and J usage is TRBJ2-7, with 8 bases identical to TRBD2. V trimming: 5 bases; J trimming: 0 bases; junction bases outside the gene matches: 9. Germline V gives CDR1 SGHVS, CDR2 FNYEAQ. The CDR3 is 16 residues long.

The chain's CDR3 is CASSGTGSYEQYF. CDR3 coding DNA: TGTGCCAGCTCCGGGACCGGGAGCTACGAGCAGTACTTC. The chain combines TRBV7-9 with TRBJ2-7, with D possibly matching TRBD2 (6 bases). The V gene lost 8 bases and the J gene lost 3 bases, with 14 bases spanning the gap. Per the germline V gene, CDR1 is SEHNR and CDR2 is FQNEAQ (reference sequence). The CDR3 runs 13 residues.